This T cell receptor beta chain is from a study of blood T cell repertoires in COVID-19. The overall study: Samples taken during acute and convalescent COVID-19 were collected in the United States, Italy and Spain. Sources were T cells, B-cell-depleted T cells, or PBMCs; the material itself was cDNA or gDNA.

How the authors handled the data: For nucleated cells, counts were estimated from reference gene primer amplification. The protocol was immunoSEQ multiplex PCR, while the TCRdb copy is restricted to in-frame clones and leaves out a portion. V, J and clone size were drawn from that table, and D and trimming were deduced from the DNA. Of about 36,000 clones in the sample, 85% were seen once. The origin of this receptor is a man over 45 with active COVID-19. Sequenced sample: peripheral blood.

This CDR3 is CASSLSLGGFGVVYF. DNA for the CDR3: TGTGCCAGCAGTTTATCCCTGGGAGGGTTTGGAGTCGTGTACTTC. V and J are TRBV28 and TRBJ2-5, with 7 bases lining up with TRBD2. The CDR3 runs to 15 residues. CDR1 and CDR2 (germline): MDHEN, SYDVKM. Unmatched junction bases numbered 15, after V lost 1 base and J lost 13 bases.